Following are 27 T cell receptor beta chains from one sample sequenced in a study of shared clonotypes between healthy human individuals. Method: immunoSEQ multiplex PCR; TCRdb's copy keeps in-frame clones and lacks some. This sample has around 2,000,000 clones, with 85% to 95% found just once. Specimen: naive CD4+ T cells sorted from blood. The subset denotes: CD45RA+ positively selected. All receptors come from a man aged 18 to 30 in good health.

This clone was seen just once. In the same sample, other DNA sequences code for this CDR3. The chain links TRBV5-1 to TRBJ1-2; weak D call: TRBD1 (5 bases). The germline V and J ends were trimmed by 1 base and 8 bases, with 9 bases remaining between them. Germline V gives CDR1 SGHRS, CDR2 YFSETQ. The CDR3 is 12 residues long. The CDR3 region has the DNA TGCGCCAGCAGCTTGCCAGGGTACGGCTACACCTTC. Translation: CASSLPGYGYTF.

This chain joins TRBV19 and TRBJ2-3, with unresolved D. The CDR3 length is 13 residues. Per germline, CDR1 LNHDA and CDR2 SQIVND (reference sequence). V lost 5 bases and J 5 bases, leaving 11 bases between the germline ends. Written as DNA, the CDR3 is TGTGCCAGTAGTCCCACCGGCGAAGATACGCAGTATTTT. Residues: CASSPTGEDTQYF.

This chain connects TRBV5-1 to TRBJ2-6; 7 nucleotides agree with TRBD1. The CDR3 runs 19 residues. Germline CDR1 and CDR2: SGHRS and YFSETQ. J lost 1 base, V lost 0 bases, and 10 bases had no gene match. The CDR3 nucleotides read TGCGCCAGCAGCTTGGGGGCGACAGGGTATCCGTCTGGGGCCAACGTCCTGACTTTC. It codes for CASSLGATGYPSGANVLTF.

The V gene is TRBV6-1, the J gene TRBJ1-5; 8 bases agree with TRBD1. CDR1 is MNHNS and CDR2 is SASEGT in the germline V gene. CDR3 length: 14 amino acids. Losses at the gene ends were 6 bases for V and 9 bases for J; bases not matched to a gene: 10. CDR3 sequence: CASSNGQGQGPQHF. Written as DNA, the CDR3 is TGTGCCAGCAGCAACGGACAGGGCCAGGGGCCCCAGCATTTT.

The rearrangement joins TRBV4-3 to TRBJ2-5, with 10 bases identical to TRBD2. After removal of 0 bases from V and 4 bases from J, the junction contained 5 bases not matched to a gene. In germline, CDR1 is LGHNA, CDR2 YSLEER. The CDR3 is made up of 16 amino acids. DNA of the CDR3: TGCGCCAGCAGCCAAGAACTGGCTAGCGGGGGAGAGACCCAGTACTTC. Translating gives CASSQELASGGETQYF.

Note on this clone: Other DNA sequences in this specimen translate into the identical CDR3. The J gene is TRBJ2-5, the V gene TRBV16; D call uncertain. The CDR3 has 12 amino acids. The V end lost 0 bases, the J end lost 5 bases, and 4 bases lay between the germline ends. Germline CDR1 KGHSY, CDR2 FQNENV. CDR3 loop: CASSQSWETQYF. The CDR3 region has the DNA TGTGCCAGCAGCCAATCGTGGGAGACCCAGTACTTC.

The chain is built from TRBV21-1 and TRBJ2-3; the table names TRBD1, a call not compared with the DNA. TRBV21-1 is listed as a pseudogene. The CDR3 is 16 amino acids. The CDR3 here is CASSKVWGNRGGSQYF. The DNA of the CDR3 is TGTGCCAGCAGCAAAGTTTGGGGCAACAGGGGAGGTTCGCAGTATTTT.

CDR3 protein: CASSKSPGQENTEAFF. DNA for the CDR3: TGTGCCAGCAGCAAAAGCCCGGGACAAGAGAACACTGAAGCTTTCTTT. The rearrangement joins TRBV7-9 to TRBJ1-1; perhaps TRBD1 as D (6 bases). V lost 5 bases, J lost 1 base, and 17 bases lay in between. This CDR3 is built from 16 residues. Germline V CDR1 and CDR2: SEHNR, FQNEAQ (reference sequence).

The chain links TRBV5-1 to TRBJ2-7; weak D call: TRBD2 (6 bases). Per germline, CDR1 SGHRS and CDR2 YFSETQ. The germline V and J ends were trimmed by 4 bases and 2 bases, with 13 bases remaining between them. This CDR3 contains 14 residues. CDR3 coding DNA: TGCGCCAGCAGCCATAGCGGAGGGACCTACGAGCAGTACTTC. Protein sequence: CASSHSGGTYEQYF.

This chain connects TRBV5-4 to TRBJ1-2; no firm D call. Per germline, CDR1 SGHNT and CDR2 YYREEE (reference sequence). The CDR3 runs to 15 residues. The V end was cut by 2 bases, the J end by 3 bases, with 14 bases between. The CDR3: CASSFPPGVDYGYTF. CDR3 DNA: TGTGCCAGCAGCTTCCCACCGGGAGTGGACTATGGCTACACCTTC.

CDR3 nucleotides: TGTGCCAGCAGTGAATGGACAGTGTCGACTTCTGGGGCCAACGTCCTGACTTTC. The encoded protein is CASSEWTVSTSGANVLTF. The genes are TRBV6-1 and TRBJ2-6; a possible D gene is TRBD1 (6 bases). The CDR3 has 18 amino acids. The ends were cut back, 2 bases at V and 1 base at J, with 15 bases in the middle. Germline V CDR1 and CDR2: MNHNS, SASEGT.

The chain links TRBV19 to TRBJ2-6; D is unclear. Per germline, CDR1 LNHDA and CDR2 SQIVND (reference sequence). With 1 base removed from V and 3 bases from J, the gap between germline ends came to 7 bases. The length of the CDR3 is 15 residues. CDR3 residues: CASSIVSVGANVLTF. CDR3 bases: TGTGCCAGTAGTATAGTGTCGGTTGGGGCCAACGTCCTGACTTTC.

The chain couples TRBV7-9 to TRBJ1-6; D is perhaps TRBD1 (6 bases). CDR1 is SEHNR and CDR2 is FQNEAQ in the germline V gene (reference sequence). The CDR3 consists of 16 residues. Deletions cut 1 base from V and 10 bases from J, with 17 bases between. In DNA, the CDR3 is TGTGCCAGCAGCTTAGATTCCGGGACAAGCCACTCACCCCTCCACTTT. It encodes CASSLDSGTSHSPLHF.

The rearrangement joins TRBV27 to TRBJ2-2, with 12 nucleotides matching TRBD1. The V gene's germline CDR1 is MNHEY and CDR2 SMNVEV (reference sequence). V dropped 3 bases and J dropped 5; count of bases not matched to a gene: 10. The CDR3 is 18 amino acids. CDR3 residues: CASSFTTGTGGRTGELFF. The CDR3 DNA follows: TGTGCCAGCAGTTTCACAACCGGGACAGGGGGCCGAACCGGGGAGCTGTTTTTT.

About this clone itself: A read error may explain this, as a much larger clone is one base away. The identical CDR3 is also encoded by other nucleotide sequences in the sample. The rearrangement uses TRBV5-1 and TRBJ2-5; D is uncertain. The CDR3 loop spans 12 amino acids. V shed 1 base and J shed 1 base, with 2 bases lying between them. CDR1 SGHRS and CDR2 YFSETQ come from the germline V gene. The DNA for the CDR3 is TGCGCCAGCAGCTTGATCCAAGAGACCCAGTACTTC. Its protein product is CASSLIQETQYF.

This chain joins TRBV5-1 and TRBJ2-6, with TRBD2 matching 7 bases. V was pared by 4 bases and J by 10 bases, with 5 bases of the junction left unmatched. This CDR3 spans 13 amino acids. CDR1 is SGHRS and CDR2 is YFSETQ in the germline V gene. The CDR3 DNA reads as TGCGCCAGCAGCCCGGGGGAGGGTAACGTCCTGACTTTC. Amino acids: CASSPGEGNVLTF.

This clone has only one observation. The genes are TRBV4-1 and TRBJ2-3; D could derive from TRBD1 or TRBD2 (5 bases each). Trimming shortened V by 3 bases and J by 5 bases, and 9 bases separated the two germline ends. The CDR3 has 13 residues. Per the germline V gene, CDR1 is MGHRA and CDR2 is YSYEKL. CDR3 sequence (DNA): TGCGCCAGCAGCCACGTTGGGGGAGATACGCAGTATTTT. Protein: CASSHVGGDTQYF.

The chain carries TRBV7-2 and TRBJ2-7; possibly TRBD2 for D (6 bases). The V gene lost 1 base and the J gene lost 4 bases, with 14 bases spanning the gap. The V gene's germline CDR1 is SGHTA and CDR2 FQGNSA. The CDR3 is 15 residues long. CDR3: CASSLVYTGEYEQYF. As DNA, the CDR3 is TGTGCCAGCAGCTTAGTATATACGGGGGAGTACGAGCAGTACTTC.

The chain links TRBV29-1 to TRBJ2-7, with 7 bases matching TRBD1. V shed 7 bases, J shed 0 bases, and the junction held 18 bases outside the gene matches. Germline loops: CDR1 SQVTM, CDR2 ANQGSEA. The CDR3 is 17 amino acids. CDR3 DNA: TGCAGCGCCCCGGGACAGAGTCCGGCGGATAGCTCCTACGAGCAGTACTTC. As protein: CSAPGQSPADSSYEQYF.

This sequence joins TRBV4-2 and TRBJ2-1; 9 nucleotides align to TRBD2. Germline-derived CDR1 and CDR2 are LGHNA and YNFKEQ. This CDR3 has 16 residues. The V segment lost 4 bases and the J segment 6 bases; nucleotides outside the gene matches: 10. CDR3 bases: TGTGCCAGCAGCCGGTCTGTCGCGGGAGGGCCCAATGAGCAGTTCTTC. Translation gives CASSRSVAGGPNEQFF.

The J gene is TRBJ1-3, the V gene TRBV2, with 9 bases matching TRBD1. V lost 4 bases, J lost 0 bases, and 10 bases stayed unmatched. The CDR3 extends over 18 amino acids. Germline V CDR1 and CDR2: SNHLY, FYNNEI. As DNA, the CDR3 is TGTGCCAGCAGTGTATCCCGGGACAGGGTTATCTCTGGAAACACCATATATTTT. Its protein product is CASSVSRDRVISGNTIYF. The full variable domain, rest sourced from reference TRBV2 and TRBJ1-3, is EPEVTQTPSHQVTQMGQEVILRCVPISNHLYFYWYRQILGQKVEFLVSFYNNEISEKSEIFDDQFSVERPDGSNFTLKIRSTKLEDSAMYFCASSVSRDRVISGNTIYFGEGSWLTVV.

CDR3 sequence reads: CATSRGGGRGSDTQYF. The CDR3 DNA follows: TGTGCCACCAGCAGAGGGGGAGGCCGGGGGTCAGATACGCAGTATTTT. The rearrangement uses TRBV15 and TRBJ2-3; tentatively, D is TRBD2 (6 bases). CDR1 is LNHNV and CDR2 is YYDKDF in the germline V gene (reference sequence). The V and J ends lost 1 base and 4 bases respectively, with 15 bases between them. The CDR3 has 16 amino acids.

V and J are TRBV6-5 and TRBJ2-7; no reliable D call. This CDR3 is 14 amino acids long. Trimming removed 0 bases from V and 6 bases from J, with 12 bases in between. Per the germline V gene, CDR1 is MNHEY and CDR2 is SVGAGI. The DNA of the CDR3 is TGTGCCAGCAGTTACTCGAGTTTGGTTCCCGAGCAGTACTTC. This gives the protein CASSYSSLVPEQYF.

The CDR3 region has the DNA TGTGCCAGCAGCTGGCGGGACAGCAATTCACCCCTCCACTTT. It translates to CASSWRDSNSPLHF. The rearrangement joins TRBV5-6 to TRBJ1-6; TRBD1 agrees at 7 bases. The CDR3 sequence is 14 residues long. The germline V gene encodes CDR1 SGHDT and CDR2 YYEEEE. With V trimmed by 3 bases and J by 7 bases, 4 bases remained unmatched.

With respect to this clone: The sample contains more than one DNA sequence encoding this CDR3. The chain is built from TRBV10-3 and TRBJ1-5; D uncertain. The CDR3 consists of 15 residues. Germline V gene lookup returns CDR1 ENHRY and CDR2 SYGVKD. Trimming removed 0 bases from V and 3 bases from J, with 9 bases in between. CDR3 DNA sequence: TGTGCCATCAGTGAGTCTCAAGGATTCAATCAGCCCCAGCATTTT. This translates into CAISESQGFNQPQHF.

This clone was seen a handful of times. This rearrangement joins TRBV5-6 to TRBJ1-5; D may be TRBD1 (6 bases). Germline-derived CDR1 and CDR2 are SGHDT and YYEEEE. With 3 bases removed from V and 7 bases from J, the gap between germline ends came to 11 bases. The CDR3 totals 13 residues. The DNA of the CDR3 is TGTGCCAGCAGCTCCGGGACATCCCAGCCCCAGCATTTT. It encodes CASSSGTSQPQHF.

This clone was recorded only once. This rearrangement joins TRBV30 to TRBJ2-3; TRBD1 is a possible D gene (5 bases). Trimming pared 3 bases from V and 0 bases from J, leaving 13 bases between. CDR1 and CDR2 (germline): GTSNPN, SVGIG (reference sequence). The CDR3 loop spans 15 amino acids. CDR3 nucleotides: TGTGCCTGGAGCGAACAGGACACTAGCACAGATACGCAGTATTTT. It is translated as CAWSEQDTSTDTQYF.